This passage covers 9 T cell receptor beta chains from one sample sequenced in a study of OX40 agonist ivuxolimab in advanced cancers. The assay was immunoSEQ multiplex PCR, and TCRdb's table has in-frame clones only and misses some. The sample lists 57,000 or so clones, 84% occurring once. The sequencing used CD4+ or CD8+ T cells sorted from blood, collected in a trial of the OX40 agonist ivuxolimab. The receptors here all came from an adult with an advanced solid tumor such as melanoma, head and neck, liver or kidney cancer.

The V and J genes are TRBV23-1 and TRBJ1-2; TRBD1 is a possible D gene (5 bases). TRBV23-1 is flagged as an ORF with uncertain function. V shed 1 base and J shed 5 bases, with 14 bases lying between them. The CDR3 consists of 15 residues. CDR3 sequence: CASSQFQGSPYGYTF. In DNA form, the CDR3 reads TGCGCCAGCAGTCAATTCCAGGGATCCCCATATGGCTACACCTTC.

The rearrangement links TRBV10-3 to TRBJ2-7; TRBD1 matches 7 bases. CDR1 and CDR2 from the germline V gene are ENHRY and SYGVKD. This CDR3 region has 15 residues. V trimming: 3 bases; J trimming: 0 bases; junction bases outside the gene matches: 5. This CDR3 reads CAISDRDRSSYEQYF. As DNA, the CDR3 is TGTGCCATCAGTGACCGGGACAGAAGCTCCTACGAGCAGTACTTC.

V gene TRBV11-2 combines with J gene TRBJ2-5, with D unclear. Trimming took 4 bases from V and 2 from J, leaving 8 bases between them. Germline CDR1 and CDR2: SGHAT and FQNNGV. The length of the CDR3 is 13 residues. The CDR3 spells CASSSPLQETQYF. The CDR3 nucleotides are TGTGCCAGCAGCTCCCCTCTACAAGAGACCCAGTACTTC. Drawing the rest from reference TRBV11-2 and TRBJ2-5, the complete variable domain is EAGVAQSPRYKIIEKRQSVAFWCNPISGHATLYWYQQILGQGPKLLIQFQNNGVVDDSQLPKDRFSAERLKGVDSTLKIQPAKLEDSAVYLCASSSPLQETQYFGPGTRLLVL.

This clone has more than one count but fewer than ten. The chain joins TRBV25-1 to TRBJ1-1; tentatively, D is TRBD1 (6 bases). Trimming cost V 4 bases and J 7 bases, with 16 bases left between them. The CDR3 is 14 residues long. Germline loops: CDR1 MGHDK, CDR2 SYGVNS. The CDR3 DNA follows: TGTGCCAGCAGTGTCCAGCCCCAGGGGAATGAAGCTTTCTTT. Amino acids: CASSVQPQGNEAFF.

This CDR3 is CASSLIRNEKLFF. The CDR3, as DNA: TGTGCCAGCAGCTTGATAAGAAATGAAAAACTGTTTTTT. The genes are TRBV5-4 and TRBJ1-4; D uncertain. CDR1 SGHNT and CDR2 YYREEE come from the germline V gene (reference sequence). Trimming stripped 1 base from V and 5 bases from J, with 6 bases between. The CDR3 is 13 amino acids.

This chain links TRBV19 with TRBJ1-5; D is ambiguous. There are 13 residues in the CDR3. Looked up from germline, CDR1 is LNHDA and CDR2 is SQIVND (reference sequence). The germline V and J ends were trimmed by 5 bases and 2 bases, with 7 bases remaining between them. CDR3 region: CASSGLGNQPQHF. The CDR3 DNA follows: TGTGCCAGTAGTGGGTTAGGCAATCAGCCCCAGCATTTT.

This chain uses TRBV28 with TRBJ2-7; 7 bases are shared with TRBD1. Germline CDR1 is MDHEN and CDR2 is SYDVKM. V lost 6 bases to trimming and J lost 1 base; unmatched junction nucleotides: 6. The CDR3 has 14 residues. CDR3 nucleotides: TGTGCCAGCAGGCGACAGGGCGCGTCCTACGAGCAGTACTTC. This gives the protein CASRRQGASYEQYF. The full variable domain, completed using reference TRBV28 and TRBJ2-7, is DVKVTQSSRYLVKRTGEKVFLECVQDMDHENMFWYRQDPGLGLRLIYFSYDVKMKEKGDIPEGYSVSREKKERFSLILESASTNQTSMYLCASRRQGASYEQYFGPGTRLTVT.

The chain combines TRBV18 with TRBJ2-3; D not certain. The V end lost 3 bases, the J end lost 0 bases, and 1 base lay between the germline ends. The CDR3 contains 12 residues. The V gene's germline CDR1 is KGHSH and CDR2 LQKENI. Here the CDR3 DNA reads TGTGCCAGCTCACCGAGCACAGATACGCAGTATTTT. This sequence encodes CASSPSTDTQYF.

This chain joins TRBV6-6 and TRBJ2-7, with a possible D match to TRBD1 (6 bases). The germline CDR1 and CDR2 sequences are MNHNY and SVGAGI (reference sequence). The CDR3 contains 12 residues. Deletions cut 7 bases from V and 4 bases from J, with 11 bases between. CDR3 bases: TGTGCCAGCACTCAGGGGAAATACGAGCAGTACTTC. Translation gives CASTQGKYEQYF.